These 14 T cell receptor beta chains share one sample of origin, sequenced in a study of cytomegalovirus exposure and HLA in healthy donors (dated by TCRdb to 2017 to 2019). The library came from the immunoSEQ multiplex PCR assay. A mixture of 60 forward primers for TCR Vbeta segments and 13 reverse primers for TCR Jbeta segments was used in the multiplex PCR. The table comes from immuneACCESS by way of TCRdb, which keeps in-frame sequences with V and J called. Part of the clones is missing from these tables; in studies checked, under half for an unresolved V gene and the rest for unknown reasons. For this sample there are about 210,000 clones; about 79% appear just once. Of the sample, about 2% is held by the ten largest clones. Sequenced: PBMCs. All receptors come from a male donor in good health and CMV-seronegative.

The V gene is TRBV19, the J gene TRBJ1-4; D not resolved. With 0 bases removed from V and 0 bases from J, the gap between germline ends came to 8 bases. Germline V gene sequence: CDR1 LNHDA, CDR2 SQIVND (reference sequence). The CDR3 spans 16 residues. The CDR3 loop reads CASSIDVGATNEKLFF. The DNA for the CDR3 is TGTGCCAGTAGTATAGACGTCGGAGCAACTAATGAAAAACTGTTTTTT.

The chain employs TRBV4-3 and TRBJ2-7; D gene ambiguous. Germline V gene data show CDR1 as LGHNA and CDR2 as YSLEER. V dropped 0 bases and J dropped 4 bases, with 13 bases sitting between them. This CDR3 is built from 15 residues. CDR3 sequence (DNA): TGCGCCAGCAGCCAAGATTATTACGCGCGGTACGAGCAGTACTTC. Translation: CASSQDYYARYEQYF.

The chain recombines TRBV27 with TRBJ1-2; TRBD1 agrees at 9 bases. After removal of 3 bases from V and 5 bases from J, the junction contained 7 bases not matched to a gene. CDR1 and CDR2 from the germline V gene are MNHEY and SMNVEV (reference sequence). This CDR3 comprises 15 residues. CDR3 protein: CASSFLGTGLYGYTF. CDR3 DNA: TGTGCCAGCAGTTTCCTAGGGACAGGGCTTTATGGCTACACCTTC.

V is TRBV5-1 and J is TRBJ2-6; TRBD1 is a possible D gene (6 bases). Trimming took 4 bases from V and 2 from J, leaving 7 bases between them. Germline CDR1 and CDR2: SGHRS and YFSETQ. CDR3 length: 14 residues. For the CDR3, the DNA is TGCGCCAGCAGCAACAGGGCTGGGGCCAACGTCCTGACTTTC. It encodes CASSNRAGANVLTF.

This chain joins TRBV5-1 and TRBJ2-5, with TRBD2 identical over 8 bases. The CDR3 contains 14 residues. Germline-derived CDR1 and CDR2 are SGHRS and YFSETQ. The ends lost 7 bases at V and 1 base at J; junction bases unmatched: 6. The CDR3 loop reads CASGLAGGQETQYF. CDR3 DNA: TGCGCCAGCGGGCTAGCGGGTGGCCAAGAGACCCAGTACTTC.

The V gene is TRBV15, the J gene TRBJ2-1, with 7 positions matching TRBD2. J lost 10 bases, V lost 2 bases, and 17 bases had no gene match. The CDR3 has 17 residues. Germline V gives CDR1 LNHNV, CDR2 YYDKDF (reference sequence). CDR3 in amino acids: CATSRSRDYRVGPEQFF. The CDR3 DNA follows: TGTGCCACCAGCAGAAGCCGGGACTACCGAGTCGGGCCGGAGCAGTTCTTC. Combining the CDR3 with reference TRBV15 and TRBJ2-1 gives the whole variable domain DAMVIQNPRYQVTQFGKPVTLSCSQTLNHNVMYWYQQKSSQAPKLLFHYYDKDFNNEADTPDNFQSRRPNTSFCFLDIRSPGLGDTAMYLCATSRSRDYRVGPEQFFGPGTRLTVL.

The chain combines TRBV11-2 with TRBJ1-2; D uncertain. In germline, CDR1 is SGHAT, CDR2 FQNNGV. This CDR3 region has 12 residues. Trimming cost V 6 bases and J 6 bases, with 11 bases left between them. CDR3: CASSILRDGYTF. The DNA of the CDR3 is TGTGCCAGCAGTATCCTGCGTGATGGCTACACCTTC. Full variable domain (missing parts from reference TRBV11-2 and TRBJ1-2): EAGVAQSPRYKIIEKRQSVAFWCNPISGHATLYWYQQILGQGPKLLIQFQNNGVVDDSQLPKDRFSAERLKGVDSTLKIQPAKLEDSAVYLCASSILRDGYTFGSGTRLTVV.

The chain combines TRBV5-1 with TRBJ2-7; 11 bases align to TRBD1. In germline, CDR1 is SGHRS, CDR2 YFSETQ. This CDR3 contains 14 residues. V lost 2 bases to trimming and J lost 4 bases; unmatched junction nucleotides: 2. CDR3 loop: CASSFGTGGYEQYF. The CDR3 region has the DNA TGCGCCAGCAGCTTTGGGACAGGGGGTTACGAGCAGTACTTC.

The gene calls are TRBV2 and TRBJ2-1, with a possible D match to TRBD2 (6 bases). Germline lookup yields CDR1 SNHLY and CDR2 FYNNEI. The CDR3 extends over 11 amino acids. Between the trimmed V and J ends, which lost 4 bases and 13 bases, there was a span of 11 bases. In nucleotides, the CDR3 is TGTGCCAGCAGTGGGGAGGTCGTCCAGTTCTTC. Protein product: CASSGEVVQFF.

This chain connects TRBV7-8 to TRBJ1-5, with D possibly TRBD1 on 6 matching bases. Germline loops: CDR1 SGHVS, CDR2 FQNEAQ. CDR3 length: 13 residues. Trimming pared 3 bases from V and 7 bases from J, leaving 10 bases between. Written as DNA, the CDR3 is TGTGCCAGCAGCTTCAGGGGCGGGCAGCCCCAGCATTTT. Protein product: CASSFRGGQPQHF. Combining the CDR3 with reference TRBV7-8 and TRBJ1-5 gives the whole variable domain GAGVSQSPRYKVAKRGQDVALRCDPISGHVSLFWYQQALGQGPEFLTYFQNEAQLDKSGLPSDRFFAERPEGSVSTLKIQRTQQEDSAVYLCASSFRGGQPQHFGDGTRLSIL.

The chain employs TRBV29-1 and TRBJ2-3; 9 nucleotides match TRBD1. The germline gives CDR1 SQVTM, CDR2 ANQGSEA. Trimming at V came to 6 bases and at J to 0 bases, leaving 4 bases not matched to a gene. The CDR3 consists of 14 residues. The CDR3 nucleotides are TGCAGCGTCCGGACAGGGGCGAGCACAGATACGCAGTATTTT. It translates to CSVRTGASTDTQYF.

The chain combines TRBV10-3 with TRBJ1-2, with a tentative D call TRBD1 (5 bases). The CDR3 loop spans 13 amino acids. Trimming removed 4 bases at V and 1 base at J, with 7 bases between. CDR1 and CDR2 from the germline V gene are ENHRY and SYGVKD. Here the CDR3 DNA reads TGTGCCATCAGTGGTGACAGTAACTATGGCTACACCTTC. It codes for CAISGDSNYGYTF.

This clone turned up a few times. V is TRBV11-1 and J is TRBJ2-3; 8 bases map to TRBD2. V shed 5 bases, J shed 4 bases, and the junction held 8 bases outside the gene matches. Germline V lookup: CDR1 SGHAT, CDR2 FQDESV (reference sequence). This CDR3 is 15 amino acids long. CDR3 residues: CASSQRRGASDTQYF. The CDR3 nucleotides are TGTGCCAGCAGCCAAAGGCGGGGGGCGTCAGATACGCAGTATTTT.

This clone was seen more than once but under ten times. The V gene is TRBV28, the J gene TRBJ1-4, with TRBD1 as a possible D gene (5 bases). V was clipped by 6 bases and J by 7 bases, with 27 bases between them. The germline V gene encodes CDR1 MDHEN and CDR2 SYDVKM. The CDR3 spans 18 residues. CDR3 residues: CASRPRDFLGESGEKLFF. The CDR3 nucleotides read TGTGCCAGCAGGCCCCGGGACTTCCTTGGGGAGAGTGGTGAAAAACTGTTTTTT.